Below are 8 T cell receptor beta chains sequenced from a single sample in a study of cytomegalovirus exposure and HLA in healthy donors. With 60 Vbeta and 13 Jbeta primers, the PCR was carried out. Data came from immunoSEQ multiplex PCR; TCRdb stores just in-frame clones and leaves some out. The data contain approximately 120,000 clones, 76% of them seen just once; the ten biggest clones take up 1.9%. Sequenced material: PBMCs. The receptors stem from a middle-aged man in good health and CMV-seronegative.

This chain connects TRBV10-2 to TRBJ2-6; 14 positions agree with TRBD2. The V gene's germline CDR1 is WSHSY and CDR2 SAAADI. Unmatched junction bases numbered 7, after V lost 6 bases and J lost 0 bases. The length of the CDR3 is 19 residues. In nucleotides, the CDR3 is TGCGCCAGCAGGCCGGGACTAGCGGGGGAGGACTCTGGGGCCAACGTCCTGACTTTC. Protein: CASRPGLAGEDSGANVLTF.

J is TRBJ2-3 and V is TRBV4-3; D call uncertain. Germline CDR1 is LGHNA and CDR2 is YSLEER. The CDR3 loop spans 13 amino acids. V was clipped by 2 bases and J by 3 bases, with 6 bases between them. CDR3 residues: CASSQSGTDTQYF. CDR3 DNA sequence: TGCGCCAGCAGCCAATCCGGGACAGATACGCAGTATTTT.

Notes on this clone: Relative to the germline gene, one junction end is altered; a read error may explain this. This chain links TRBV9 with TRBJ1-6; D might be TRBD1 (5 bases). This CDR3 contains 14 residues. CDR1 is SGDLS and CDR2 is YYNGEE in the germline V gene. This chain's CDR3 is CASGGTSHNSPLHF. The CDR3, as DNA: TGTGCCAGCGGGGGGACCTCCCATAATTCACCCCTCCACTTT. Supplemented by reference TRBV9 and TRBJ1-6, the full variable domain reads DSGVTQTPKHLITATGQRVTLRCSPRSGDLSVYWYQQSLDQGLQFLIQYYNGEERAKGNILERFSAQQFPDLHSELNLSSLELGDSALYFCASGGTSHNSPLHFGNGTRLTVT.

The genes are TRBV6-5 and TRBJ1-2; TRBD1 is a possible D gene (5 bases). The CDR3 is 15 amino acids. Looked up from germline, CDR1 is MNHEY and CDR2 is SVGAGI. V was clipped by 6 bases and J by 0 bases, with 14 bases between them. The CDR3 loop is CASRGGGWANYGYTF. The CDR3 bases are TGTGCCAGCAGGGGGGGTGGTTGGGCTAACTATGGCTACACCTTC.

The rearrangement joins TRBV5-1 to TRBJ2-1; weak D call: TRBD1 (5 bases). CDR1 and CDR2 from the germline V gene are SGHRS and YFSETQ. V shed 0 bases and J shed 8 bases, with 12 bases lying between them. The CDR3 sequence is 14 residues long. Here the CDR3 DNA reads TGCGCCAGCAGCTTGGACCAGGGTTGGGATGAGCAGTTCTTC. It yields the protein CASSLDQGWDEQFF.

The V and J genes are TRBV9 and TRBJ1-2; a weak D match, TRBD1 (6 bases). CDR1 SGDLS and CDR2 YYNGEE come from the germline V gene. This CDR3 comprises 13 residues. Trimming removed 5 bases at V and 4 bases at J, with 12 bases between. The CDR3: CASRRTVGYGYTF. For the CDR3, the DNA is TGTGCCAGCAGAAGGACAGTTGGCTATGGCTACACCTTC.

The CDR3 DNA reads as TGTGCCAGCAGCCCAGGACAGGGGGACCTCACCGGGGAGCTGTTTTTT. Translating gives CASSPGQGDLTGELFF. The genes are TRBV13 and TRBJ2-2; TRBD1 matches at 10 bases. There are 16 residues in the CDR3. In germline, CDR1 is PRHDT, CDR2 FYEKMQ (reference sequence). V shed 5 bases and J 4 bases; nucleotides not matched to a gene: 7.

This chain links TRBV18 with TRBJ2-7; 10 bases are shared with TRBD1. The germline V gene encodes CDR1 KGHSH and CDR2 LQKENI. With V trimmed by 3 bases and J by 4 bases, 3 bases remained unmatched. There are 14 residues in the CDR3. The CDR3 DNA follows: TGTGCCAGCTCACCTCCGGGACAGGGGTACGAGCAGTACTTC. Translating it yields CASSPPGQGYEQYF.